The 19 T cell receptor beta chains below all came from one sample that was sequenced in a study of Graves' ophthalmopathy and Graves' hyperthyroidism. Investigators amplified TCR beta CDR3 regions from RNA transcripts. A first-round RT-PCR used HTBI primers, followed by a second-round multiplex PCR. TCRdb recomputed calls from the multiplex PCR reads with MiXCR, one row per CDR3 protein. The profile shows around 1,200,000 distinct CDR3 sequences, 35% to 40% of them singletons. Sequencing was done on a sample of peripheral blood or thyroid tissue (not recorded which). Receptor source: an adult man with Graves' hyperthyroidism.

This clonotype appeared a single time. A read error is possible here, since a much larger clone lies one base away. V gene TRBV20-1 combines with J gene TRBJ1-5; D is unclear. CDR3 size: 16 residues. V lost 1 base and J lost 0, with 13 bases in between. Germline V gene data show CDR1 as DFQATT and CDR2 as SNEGSKA (reference sequence). The CDR3 DNA is TGCAGTGCTAGAGGCCAAGGACTAATTAGCAATCAGCCCCAGCATTTT. This sequence encodes CSARGQGLISNQPQHF.

Concerning this clonotype: The conserved phenylalanine or tryptophan normally closing the CDR3 is absent here, so this likely arose from a read error. The V call is TRBV11-2, the J call TRBJ2-2; 10 bases fit TRBD2. Germline-derived CDR1 and CDR2 are SGHAT and FQNNGV. The CDR3 totals 21 residues. The ends lost 0 bases at V and 4 bases at J; junction bases unmatched: 17. For the CDR3, the DNA is TGTGCCAGCAGCTTAGATCTCAGACTAGCGGGTATCCTAGCTCGCACCGGGGAGCTGTTTTCT. The encoded protein is CASSLDLRLAGILARTGELFS.

The V call is TRBV13, the J call TRBJ1-5; tentatively, D is TRBD1 (5 bases). V gave up 9 bases and J gave up 3 bases, with 27 bases separating them. Germline V gene data show CDR1 as PRHDT and CDR2 as FYEKMQ (reference sequence). The CDR3 totals 18 residues. Written as DNA, the CDR3 is TGTGCCAGGCATTTGGGCTGGTGGTTCGGGACTTACAATCAGCCCCAGCATTTT. As protein: CARHLGWWFGTYNQPQHF.

This clonotype has only a few counts. This may be a read error, as it is one base from a much larger clone. The CDR3: CAGSSPRGQPQHF. The CDR3 nucleotides read TGTGCCGGCAGCTCCCCACGAGGGCAGCCCCAGCATTTT. The chain recombines TRBV10-3 with TRBJ1-5; D gene uncertain. V was clipped by 11 bases and J by 7 bases, with 18 bases between them. The CDR3 covers 13 residues. Germline-derived CDR1 and CDR2 are ENHRY and SYGVKD.

This clonotype was recorded at least ten times. The chain links TRBV7-6 to TRBJ2-7; D ambiguous. Trimming took off 5 bases at V and 4 bases at J, with 12 bases between the two ends. The CDR3 contains 13 residues. Looked up from germline, CDR1 is SGHVS and CDR2 is FNYEAQ. The CDR3 DNA reads TGTGCCAGCAGCCTCCCCGGAGTGTACGAGCAGTACTTC. The encoded protein is CASSLPGVYEQYF.

This clonotype was counted between two and nine times. This rearrangement joins TRBV5-1 to TRBJ2-7; TRBD2 matches at 11 bases. The CDR3 is made up of 18 amino acids. CDR1 and CDR2 (germline): SGHRS, YFSETQ. The ends lost 4 bases at V and 5 bases at J; junction bases unmatched: 17. CDR3 nucleotides: TGCGCCAGCAGCGTCGACAGGGGGACTAGCGGAAGTAGTGACGAGCAGTACTTC. Translated, it gives CASSVDRGTSGSSDEQYF. Using reference TRBV5-1 and TRBJ2-7 for the parts outside the CDR3, the full variable domain is KAGVTQTPRYLIKTRGQQVTLSCSPISGHRSVSWYQQTPGQGLQFLFEYFSETQRNKGNFPGRFSGRQFSNSRSEMNVSTLELGDSALYLCASSVDRGTSGSSDEQYFGPGTRLTVT.

The sample holds one count of this clonotype. The chain links TRBV29-1 to TRBJ1-5; D perhaps matches TRBD1 (5 bases). V gave up 6 bases and J gave up 5 bases, with 17 bases separating them. This CDR3 is built from 14 residues. Per the germline V gene, CDR1 is SQVTM and CDR2 is ANQGSEA. In DNA form, the CDR3 reads TGCAGCGTGGCTGCGGGGGGAGAGGATCAGCCCCAGCATTTT. Amino acids: CSVAAGGEDQPQHF.

This clonotype was seen a single time. This may stem from a read error, because a much larger clone lies one nucleotide away. The V gene is TRBV10-3, the J gene TRBJ2-7; 7 nucleotides agree with TRBD2. The CDR3 covers 13 residues. J gave up 6 bases and V 10 bases, and 12 bases lay outside the gene matches. Germline V lookup: CDR1 ENHRY, CDR2 SYGVKD. CDR3 DNA sequence: TGTGCCACAGGGCGGGGGTCTTCCAGCGAGCAGTACTTC. Protein: CATGRGSSSEQYF.

The rearrangement links TRBV10-2 to TRBJ1-1, with TRBD1 identical over 10 bases. V was clipped by 4 bases and J by 11 bases; unmatched bases: 4. The CDR3 has 12 residues. CDR1 and CDR2 (germline): WSHSY, SAAADI. As DNA, the CDR3 is TGCGCCAGCAGTGGGACAGGGGGAGATGCTTTCTTT. Its translation: CASSGTGGDAFF.

This clonotype was observed at least ten times. The J gene is TRBJ1-1, the V gene TRBV19, with TRBD1 matching 10 bases. From germline, CDR1 is LNHDA and CDR2 SQIVND (reference sequence). V gave up 8 bases and J gave up 1 base; unmatched junction bases: 7. This CDR3 is 15 amino acids long. The CDR3 bases are TGTGCCAGTTTCCGGGACAGGGGCCCGAACACTGAAGCTTTCTTT. It codes for CASFRDRGPNTEAFF. The whole variable domain, filled in from reference TRBV19 and TRBJ1-1, reads DGGITQSPKYLFRKEGQNVTLSCEQNLNHDAMYWYRQDPGQGLRLIYYSQIVNDFQKGDIAEGYSVSREKKESFPLTVTSAQKNPTAFYLCASFRDRGPNTEAFFGQGTRLTVV.

This clonotype has a single count. CDR3 residues: CAISEGGARETQYF. The CDR3 DNA follows: TGTGCCATCAGTGAGGGGGGGGCGCGGGAGACCCAGTACTTC. The chain combines TRBV10-3 with TRBJ2-5; maybe TRBD2 (7 bases). The germline V and J ends were trimmed by 2 bases and 5 bases, with 12 bases remaining between them. The CDR3 loop spans 14 amino acids. CDR1 and CDR2 from the germline V gene are ENHRY and SYGVKD.

In its sample, this clonotype was seen a few times. One end of the junction does not line up with germline, which may come from a read error. The chain is built from TRBV7-9 and TRBJ1-2, with TRBD1 as a possible D gene (5 bases). Germline V lookup: CDR1 SEHNR, CDR2 FQNEAQ (reference sequence). This CDR3 spans 13 amino acids. DNA of the CDR3: TGCGCCAGCAGTTCAGGGAATAACTATGGCTACACCTTC. Amino acid sequence: CASSSGNNYGYTF. The full variable domain, in which reference TRBV7-9 and TRBJ1-2 provide the parts outside the CDR3, is DTGVSQNPRHKITKRGQNVTFRCDPISEHNRLYWYRQTLGQGPEFLTYFQNEAQLEKSRLLSDRFSAERPKGSFSTLEIQRTEQGDSAMYLCASSSGNNYGYTFGSGTRLTVV.

This clonotype was found many times. CDR3 bases: TGTGCCAGCAGTTCCGGGGTCGGGCGGAATCAGCCCCAGCATTTT. Amino acids: CASSSGVGRNQPQHF. The V call is TRBV6-2 or TRBV6-3, the J call TRBJ1-5; no reliable D call. The CDR3 extends over 15 amino acids. CDR1 and CDR2 from the germline V gene are MNHEY and SVGEGT. V dropped 4 bases and J dropped 4 bases, with 14 bases sitting between them.

This clonotype was detected ten times or more. The gene calls are TRBV11-2 and TRBJ2-7; 12 positions match TRBD2. Germline lookup yields CDR1 SGHAT and CDR2 FQNNGV. V lost 5 bases and J lost 5; bases outside the gene matches: 7. The CDR3 spans 15 residues. The CDR3 reads CASSKRLAGVDEQYF. In DNA, the CDR3 is TGTGCCAGCAGCAAGCGACTAGCGGGAGTCGACGAGCAGTACTTC.

This clonotype was detected only a few times. V gene TRBV9 combines with J gene TRBJ2-2; tentatively, D is TRBD1 or TRBD2 (6 bases each). V was cut by 2 bases and J by 4 bases, with 15 bases left in between. Per germline, CDR1 SGDLS and CDR2 YYNGEE. The CDR3 is made up of 16 amino acids. CDR3 region: CASSVLGGKFTGELFF. The CDR3 DNA is TGTGCCAGCAGCGTTCTAGGGGGGAAGTTCACCGGGGAGCTGTTTTTT.

This clonotype was detected a few times. V usage is TRBV9 and J usage is TRBJ2-7; tentatively, D is TRBD1 (5 bases). Germline V gives CDR1 SGDLS, CDR2 YYNGEE. The CDR3 is made up of 14 amino acids. The V end was cut by 0 bases, the J end by 4 bases, with 11 bases between. CDR3 loop: CASSVAAGPYEQYF. CDR3 nucleotide sequence: TGTGCCAGCAGCGTAGCGGCAGGGCCGTACGAGCAGTACTTC.

This clonotype was observed at least ten times. This chain uses TRBV10-3 with TRBJ2-5; 8 nucleotides align to TRBD2. V trimming: 3 bases; J trimming: 4 bases; junction bases outside the gene matches: 4. In germline, CDR1 is ENHRY, CDR2 SYGVKD. This CDR3 is built from 14 residues. In DNA form, the CDR3 reads TGTGCCATCAGTGATTTGGGACTAGTAGAGACCCAGTACTTC. It specifies CAISDLGLVETQYF.

The gene calls are TRBV7-3 and TRBJ1-1, with D hard to call. Trimming took 5 bases from V and 1 from J, leaving 14 bases between them. The germline gives CDR1 SGHTA, CDR2 FQGTGA. The CDR3 has 15 amino acids. CDR3 residues: CASSQEFAGNTEAFF. Here the CDR3 DNA reads TGTGCCAGCAGCCAAGAGTTCGCGGGGAACACTGAAGCTTTCTTT.

This clonotype has a count of ten or more. V gene TRBV10-3 combines with J gene TRBJ1-1, with D tentatively TRBD1 (6 bases). The CDR3 sequence is 14 residues long. Germline CDR1 reads ENHRY; CDR2 reads SYGVKD. Trimming took off 10 bases at V and 3 bases at J, with 18 bases between the two ends. CDR3 in amino acids: CATSFAGEDTEAFF. CDR3 DNA: TGTGCCACATCTTTTGCAGGGGAGGACACTGAAGCTTTCTTT.